A single sample gave rise to the 26 T cell receptor beta chains below, sequenced in a study of Ad26.COV2.S vaccination and SARS-CoV-2 variants. The treatment here: about 20 received Ad26.COV2.S at low or high dose, single or two shots; several received placebo; per-sample allocation not given. Sample collection was performed on day 63 after the first vaccine or placebo injection. Here immunoSEQ multiplex PCR was the method, and the copy in TCRdb shows in-frame clones only, minus some. The sample has about 250,000 clones; about 89% are singletons. This specimen consisted of peripheral blood, obtained in a trial of Ad26.COV2.S vaccine versus placebo. These TCRs come from a person between 18 and 59 years old who received the Ad26.COV2.S COVID-19 vaccine or a placebo.

V and J are TRBV10-3 and TRBJ2-4; 7 bases are a match to TRBD2. V shed 4 bases and J 5 bases; nucleotides not matched to a gene: 14. This CDR3 has 17 amino acids. In germline, CDR1 is ENHRY, CDR2 SYGVKD. The CDR3 loop is CAISAEYREEGQNIQYF. The CDR3 DNA reads as TGTGCCATCAGTGCGGAGTACCGGGAGGAGGGCCAAAACATTCAGTACTTC.

The rearrangement uses TRBV12-3 or TRBV12-4 and TRBJ1-5; no definite D call. CDR3 length equals 13 residues. With 4 bases removed from V and 4 bases from J, the gap between germline ends came to 8 bases. The CDR3 sequence is CASSSGSNQPQHF. The CDR3 DNA reads TGTGCCAGCAGTTCCGGGTCTAATCAGCCCCAGCATTTT.

This sequence joins TRBV12-3 or TRBV12-4 and TRBJ1-2, with D unresolved. CDR3 length: 12 residues. Trimming left V 6 bases short and J 10 bases short, with 15 bases between. The CDR3 DNA is TGTGCCAGCAGCTCTATACCAAGGGTCTACACCTTC. This translates into CASSSIPRVYTF.

This clone was recorded a few times. The rearrangement uses TRBV6-4 and TRBJ2-2, with D hard to call. The CDR3 is 16 amino acids. Germline V CDR1 and CDR2: MRHNA, SNTAGT. V lost 6 bases to trimming and J lost 3 bases, with 17 bases between them. CDR3 loop: CASSALFSSDTGELFF. The CDR3 DNA follows: TGTGCCAGCAGCGCCCTGTTCTCGTCGGACACCGGGGAGCTGTTTTTT.

The chain carries TRBV9 and TRBJ1-1, with TRBD1 matching over 8 bases. The CDR3 loop spans 14 amino acids. Per germline, CDR1 SGDLS and CDR2 YYNGEE. V shed 4 bases, J shed 3 bases, and the junction held 5 bases outside the gene matches. CDR3 residues: CASSYQQGDTEAFF. CDR3 DNA: TGTGCCAGCAGCTACCAACAGGGGGACACTGAAGCTTTCTTT.

The J gene is TRBJ1-1, the V gene TRBV6-2 or TRBV6-3; the D gene is possibly TRBD1 (6 bases). V lost 1 base, J lost 6 bases, and 15 bases lay in between. The germline V gene encodes CDR1 MNHEY and CDR2 SVGEGT. This CDR3 is built from 15 residues. As DNA, the CDR3 is TGTGCCAGCAGTTACTGGGGACACGTCAATCCTGAAGCTTTCTTT. Translation gives CASSYWGHVNPEAFF.

The genes are TRBV9 and TRBJ1-6; 7 bases are shared with TRBD1. V was clipped by 4 bases and J by 9 bases; unmatched bases: 7. CDR1 and CDR2 from the germline V gene are SGDLS and YYNGEE. The CDR3 contains 14 residues. The CDR3 spells CASSPGTVASPLHF. The CDR3, as DNA: TGTGCCAGCAGCCCTGGGACAGTAGCTTCACCCCTCCACTTT.

V and J are TRBV14 and TRBJ2-5, with 7 bases fitting TRBD1. Germline CDR1 is SGHDN and CDR2 is FVKESK. The CDR3 has 15 residues. With 0 bases clipped from V and 4 bases from J, the junction kept 5 bases outside the gene matches. CDR3 amino acids: CASSQDRGGRETQYF. CDR3 nucleotide sequence: TGTGCCAGCAGCCAAGATCGAGGGGGCCGAGAGACCCAGTACTTC. Full variable domain (remainder filled in from reference TRBV14 and TRBJ2-5): EAGVTQFPSHSVIEKGQTVTLRCDPISGHDNLYWYRRVMGKEIKFLLHFVKESKQDESGMPNNRFLAERTGGTYSTLKVQPAELEDSGVYFCASSQDRGGRETQYFGPGTRLLVL.

The rearrangement uses TRBV12-3 or TRBV12-4 and TRBJ1-2, with D tentatively TRBD1 (6 bases). The CDR3 covers 13 residues. Trimming took 7 bases from V and 5 from J, leaving 14 bases between them. The CDR3 region has the DNA TGTGCCAGCAAGGGGGATTTTAATTATGGCTACACCTTC. Protein: CASKGDFNYGYTF.

CDR3 residues: CASSYGLGGTRRIENIQYF. In nucleotides, the CDR3 is TGTGCCAGCAGTTACGGTTTGGGTGGGACTCGAAGAATTGAAAACATTCAGTACTTC. This chain connects TRBV6-2 or TRBV6-3 to TRBJ2-4, with D possibly TRBD2 on 6 matching bases. Germline assignment: CDR1 MNHEY and CDR2 SVGEGT. CDR3 length: 19 amino acids. V was pared by 2 bases and J by 5 bases, with 25 bases between.

The chain combines TRBV6-5 with TRBJ2-1, with 7 bases identical to TRBD2. Germline V gene lookup returns CDR1 MNHEY and CDR2 SVGAGI. J gave up 8 bases and V 2 bases, and 12 bases lay outside the gene matches. This CDR3 has 16 amino acids. CDR3 loop: CASSYGVGLAADEQFF. Here the CDR3 DNA reads TGTGCCAGCAGTTACGGGGTTGGGCTAGCGGCGGATGAGCAGTTCTTC.

The rearrangement joins TRBV4-1 to TRBJ2-7; D is perhaps TRBD1 or TRBD2 (6 bases each). The CDR3 length is 17 residues. Germline CDR1 reads MGHRA; CDR2 reads YSYEKL. The V end lost 4 bases, the J end lost 0 bases, and 19 bases lay between the germline ends. CDR3: CASSPTTGARRSYEQYF. In nucleotides, the CDR3 is TGCGCCAGCAGCCCAACGACGGGGGCGCGTCGCTCCTACGAGCAGTACTTC.

This rearrangement joins TRBV6-1 to TRBJ2-1; TRBD1 matches at 11 bases. The length of the CDR3 is 15 residues. The V gene end was trimmed by 2 bases and the J gene end by 7 bases; junction bases not matched to a gene: 4. Looked up from germline, CDR1 is MNHNS and CDR2 is SASEGT. Here the CDR3 reads CASSERTGGWNEQFF. Written as DNA, the CDR3 is TGTGCCAGCAGTGAACGGACAGGGGGCTGGAATGAGCAGTTCTTC.

V gene TRBV4-2 combines with J gene TRBJ2-1, with unresolved D. V lost 4 bases and J 5 bases, leaving 3 bases between the germline ends. This CDR3 contains 11 residues. The germline gives CDR1 LGHNA, CDR2 YNFKEQ. CDR3 sequence reads: CASSLHNEQFF. CDR3 DNA sequence: TGTGCCAGCAGCCTTCACAATGAGCAGTTCTTC.

The chain couples TRBV7-2 to TRBJ2-1; 9 nucleotides align to TRBD2. CDR1 and CDR2 (germline): SGHTA, FQGNSA. The CDR3 loop spans 16 amino acids. The V segment lost 1 base and the J segment 9 bases; nucleotides outside the gene matches: 10. The CDR3 spells CASSLGPSGVIGEQFF. CDR3 nucleotides: TGTGCCAGCAGCTTAGGTCCTAGCGGGGTAATCGGTGAGCAGTTCTTC. The complete variable domain, with remaining parts taken from reference TRBV7-2 and TRBJ2-1, reads GAGVSQSPSNKVTEKGKDVELRCDPISGHTALYWYRQSLGQGLEFLIYFQGNSAPDKSGLPSDRFSAERTGGSVSTLTIQRTQQEDSAVYLCASSLGPSGVIGEQFFGPGTRLTVL.

This clone is a singleton in its sample. J is TRBJ2-1 and V is TRBV19, with TRBD2 identical over 10 bases. Germline CDR1 LNHDA, CDR2 SQIVND (reference sequence). The CDR3 totals 15 residues. With 4 bases clipped from V and 2 bases from J, the junction kept 2 bases outside the gene matches. The CDR3 DNA sequence: TGTGCCAGTAGTAGGACTAGCGGAGCCTACAATGAGCAGTTCTTC. It codes for CASSRTSGAYNEQFF.

The gene calls are TRBV2 and TRBJ1-1; D perhaps matches TRBD1 (5 bases). The CDR3 extends over 12 amino acids. V gave up 6 bases and J gave up 7 bases, with 12 bases separating them. In germline, CDR1 is SNHLY, CDR2 FYNNEI. CDR3 loop: CASRRGVGEAFF. CDR3 bases: TGTGCCAGCAGAAGGGGAGTTGGTGAAGCTTTCTTT.

This sequence joins TRBV5-1 and TRBJ1-2, with D unresolved. The length of the CDR3 is 14 residues. V shed 4 bases and J shed 6 bases, with 16 bases lying between them. Per germline, CDR1 SGHRS and CDR2 YFSETQ. CDR3 sequence (DNA): TGCGCCAGCAGCCGAGTCGGTGAGCAGGATGGCTACACCTTC. This sequence encodes CASSRVGEQDGYTF.

This chain connects TRBV5-1 to TRBJ2-7, with TRBD1 matching 9 bases. CDR3 length: 13 amino acids. V was clipped by 4 bases and J by 6 bases; unmatched bases: 5. The germline V gene encodes CDR1 SGHRS and CDR2 YFSETQ. The CDR3 reads CASSPQGAVEQYF. For the CDR3, the DNA is TGCGCCAGCAGCCCACAGGGGGCAGTCGAGCAGTACTTC.

A few counts support this clone. CDR3 DNA sequence: TGTGCCACCAGTGATTCGGGACGCACAGATACGCAGTATTTT. Translating it yields CATSDSGRTDTQYF. The rearrangement uses TRBV24-1 and TRBJ2-3; D could derive from TRBD1 or TRBD2 (5 bases each). Germline V gene sequence: CDR1 KGHDR, CDR2 SFDVKD. The CDR3 consists of 14 residues. V lost 2 bases, J lost 1 base, and 6 bases lay in between.

The chain combines TRBV20-1 with TRBJ2-1; 10 bases map to TRBD2. V was pared by 3 bases and J by 3 bases, with 5 bases of the junction left unmatched. There are 15 residues in the CDR3. Germline-derived CDR1 and CDR2 are DFQATT and SNEGSKA (reference sequence). CDR3 sequence (DNA): TGCAGTGCTAGTATTCGACTAGCGGGCTACAATGAGCAGTTCTTC. This translates into CSASIRLAGYNEQFF.

The chain has TRBV6-5 and TRBJ1-1, with a tentative D call TRBD1 (5 bases). The CDR3 is made up of 15 amino acids. Germline V gene sequence: CDR1 MNHEY, CDR2 SVGAGI. The germline V and J ends were trimmed by 5 bases and 10 bases, with 23 bases remaining between them. The CDR3 coding sequence is TGTGCCAGCAGTAAACCGGGACCCCTTATGGATGTAGCTTTCTTT. Its translation: CASSKPGPLMDVAFF.

Points on this clone: The same CDR3 arises from other DNA sequences in this sample as well. This rearrangement joins TRBV7-9 to TRBJ1-1; D gene uncertain. Germline CDR1 is SEHNR and CDR2 is FQNEAQ (reference sequence). This CDR3 spans 13 amino acids. Deletions cut 3 bases from V and 0 bases from J, with 5 bases between. The CDR3 DNA reads TGTGCCAGCAGCTTCCGTTTGAACACTGAAGCTTTCTTT. Its translation: CASSFRLNTEAFF.

The V call is TRBV7-9, the J call TRBJ2-3; 9 positions agree with TRBD1. J gave up 4 bases and V 5 bases, and 7 bases lay outside the gene matches. CDR1 and CDR2 from the germline V gene are SEHNR and FQNEAQ (reference sequence). The CDR3 totals 15 residues. The CDR3 DNA reads as TGTGCCAGCAGCCCCGGGACAGGGAAACCAGATACGCAGTATTTT. Protein: CASSPGTGKPDTQYF.

The J gene is TRBJ1-4, the V gene TRBV30; the D gene is possibly TRBD1 (5 bases). The germline gives CDR1 GTSNPN, CDR2 SVGIG (reference sequence). V lost 5 bases and J lost 4, with 11 bases in between. The CDR3 consists of 13 residues. The CDR3 reads CAWAGTVNEKLFF. The DNA for the CDR3 is TGTGCCTGGGCGGGGACGGTTAATGAAAAACTGTTTTTT.

The rearrangement joins TRBV2 to TRBJ1-3; D possibly corresponds to TRBD1 (5 bases). V dropped 3 bases and J dropped 5 bases, with 11 bases sitting between them. Germline V gene sequence: CDR1 SNHLY, CDR2 FYNNEI. The CDR3 is made up of 14 amino acids. The CDR3 nucleotides read TGTGCCAGCAGTGAGGGCCAGGGTAGAAACACCATATATTTT. Translation: CASSEGQGRNTIYF.